The rows below give T cell receptor beta chains drawn from one sample of a study of blood T cell repertoires in COVID-19. Clones were read by immunoSEQ multiplex PCR, and TCRdb kept only the in-frame ones, dropping some. The data show around 200,000 clones, 85% to 90% seen once. Specimen: peripheral blood. The source of these receptors is a woman between 50 and 59 years old with acute or convalescent COVID-19. The CDR3 runs from the conserved cysteine through the conserved F or W. A D gene is named only where the DNA matches it firmly. Rows may omit the clone size; those that give it use once, few, many or a size class.

v_gene	j_gene	d_gene	abundance	CDR3aa	CDR3nt
TRBV24-1	TRBJ1-1	TRBD1	NA	CATRDRGVDTEAFF	TGTGCCACTCGGGACAGGGGGGTCGACACTGAAGCTTTCTTT
TRBV5-4	TRBJ2-2	NA	NA	CASSLQVTGELFF	TGTGCCAGCAGCTTGCAGGTCACCGGGGAGCTGTTTTTT
TRBV27	TRBJ2-1	TRBD2	NA	CASSLGLAGLYNEQFF	TGTGCCAGCAGTTTGGGACTAGCGGGTCTTTACAATGAGCAGTTCTTC
TRBV19	TRBJ1-6	TRBD1	once	CASSIQQGSNSPLHF	TGTGCCAGTAGTATACAACAGGGGTCCAATTCACCCCTCCACTTT
TRBV19	TRBJ2-3	TRBD1	NA	CASSPKGQGGTDTQYF	TGTGCCAGTAGTCCTAAAGGACAGGGGGGCACAGATACGCAGTATTTT
TRBV11-2	TRBJ1-1	NA	NA	CASSLSGRGTEAFF	TGTGCCAGCAGCTTAAGCGGGCGGGGGACTGAAGCTTTCTTT
TRBV5-4	TRBJ2-7	TRBD1	NA	CASSTPGTGIEQYF	TGTGCCAGCAGCACCCCCGGGACAGGGATCGAGCAGTACTTC
TRBV19	TRBJ2-3	TRBD2	NA	CASTLNPVGGADTQYF	TGTGCCAGTACCCTCAACCCAGTGGGGGGGGCAGATACGCAGTATTTT
TRBV7-9	TRBJ1-1	TRBD1	NA	CASTRQGGTEAFF	TGTGCCAGCACCCGACAGGGAGGCACTGAAGCTTTCTTT
TRBV5-4	TRBJ1-2	TRBD1	few	CASSLQGAGYGYTF	TGTGCCAGCAGCTTACAGGGGGCTGGCTATGGCTACACCTTC
TRBV5-1	TRBJ2-7	NA	NA	CASRQGADEQYF	TGCGCCAGCAGACAGGGCGCAGACGAGCAGTACTTC
TRBV13	TRBJ1-6	NA	NA	CASSPVGSSYNSPLHF	TGTGCCAGCAGCCCAGTTGGGAGCTCCTATAATTCACCCCTCCACTTT
TRBV4-1	TRBJ2-7	TRBD2	NA	CASSQSGTSGTVYEQYF	TGCGCCAGCAGCCAATCAGGGACTAGCGGAACGGTCTACGAGCAGTACTTC
TRBV5-1	TRBJ2-2	NA	NA	CASTRDSGELFF	TGCGCCAGCACCAGGGATTCTGGGGAGCTGTTTTTT
TRBV7-8	TRBJ2-2	NA	NA	CASSLGSALNTGELFF	TGTGCCAGCAGCTTAGGGAGTGCTTTGAACACCGGGGAGCTGTTTTTT
TRBV19	TRBJ2-5	TRBD1	NA	CASSIFGQGARGAQYF	TGTGCCAGTAGCATATTCGGACAGGGGGCGCGGGGGGCCCAGTACTTC
TRBV16	TRBJ2-7	NA	NA	CASSRELGNYEQYF	TGTGCCAGCAGCCGGGAGCTGGGGAATTACGAGCAGTACTTC
TRBV6-2/TRBV6-3	TRBJ2-5	NA	NA	CASSRTHSGETQYF	TGTGCCAGCAGCCGGACACATAGCGGAGAGACCCAGTACTTC
TRBV15	TRBJ2-2	NA	NA	CATSSDRWTAGATGELFF	TGTGCCACCAGCAGTGACCGATGGACGGCGGGGGCCACCGGGGAGCTGTTTTTT
TRBV5-4	TRBJ2-7	TRBD1	NA	CASSSGQGHEQYF	TGTGCCAGCAGCTCCGGACAGGGCCACGAGCAGTACTTC
TRBV6-5	TRBJ2-1	NA	NA	CASSSQGREQFF	TGTGCCAGCAGTTCCCAGGGCCGGGAGCAGTTCTTC
TRBV27	TRBJ1-1	TRBD1	NA	CASSSGQEAFF	TGTGCCAGCAGTTCGGGACAGGAAGCTTTCTTT